These 15 T cell receptor beta chains share one sample of origin, sequenced in a study of blood T cell repertoires in COVID-19. TCRdb's table, derived via immunoSEQ multiplex PCR, lists solely in-frame clones and lacks some. The sample records 200,000 to 250,000 clones, approximately 80% being singletons. The sample taken for sequencing was PBMCs or T cells enriched from blood (not recorded which). The origin of the receptors is a woman aged 55 to 70 who had recovered from COVID-19.

This clone was observed a handful of times. This rearrangement joins TRBV7-8 to TRBJ2-1; D gene uncertain. Looked up from germline, CDR1 is SGHVS and CDR2 is FQNEAQ. This CDR3 has 13 residues. V lost 0 bases and J 3 bases, leaving 3 bases between the germline ends. The CDR3, as DNA: TGTGCCAGCAGCTTAGCCCACTACAATGAGCAGTTCTTC. Its protein is CASSLAHYNEQFF.

This chain links TRBV3-1 (or the pseudogene TRBV3-2) with TRBJ2-3; D is perhaps TRBD2 (5 bases). The CDR3 is made up of 15 amino acids. Per germline, CDR1 LGHDT and CDR2 YNNKEL (reference sequence). Trimming left V 4 bases short and J 0 bases short, with 11 bases between. As DNA, the CDR3 is TGTGCCAGCAGCCCAACAAGGACTAGCACAGATACGCAGTATTTT. Its translation is CASSPTRTSTDTQYF.

This chain connects TRBV7-6 to TRBJ1-3, with a weak D call TRBD1 (6 bases). Between the trimmed V and J ends, which lost 6 bases and 4 bases, there was a span of 13 bases. Per the germline V gene, CDR1 is SGHVS and CDR2 is FNYEAQ. The CDR3 runs 14 residues. The CDR3 is CASRVRGCGNTIYF. DNA of the CDR3: TGTGCCAGCAGGGTGAGGGGGTGCGGAAACACCATATATTTT.

This chain's CDR3 is CASSRTSGLQGEQFF. The CDR3, as DNA: TGTGCCAGCAGTCGGACTAGCGGGTTGCAGGGTGAGCAGTTCTTC. V is TRBV11-3 and J is TRBJ2-1; 11 nucleotides line up with TRBD2. CDR1 and CDR2 from the germline V gene are SGHNT and YENEEA. J lost 9 bases, V lost 6 bases, and 10 bases had no gene match. This CDR3 spans 15 amino acids.

The V gene is TRBV19, the J gene TRBJ1-2, with D possibly TRBD1 on 6 matching bases. Germline loops: CDR1 LNHDA, CDR2 SQIVND (reference sequence). This CDR3 contains 14 residues. V was clipped by 4 bases and J by 2 bases, with 11 bases between them. Written as DNA, the CDR3 is TGTGCCAGTAGTAACCCAGGGGACAACTATGGCTACACCTTC. Protein product: CASSNPGDNYGYTF.

The rearrangement uses TRBV12-5 and TRBJ2-1, with TRBD1 identical over 10 bases. CDR1 is LGHNT and CDR2 is FRNRAP in the germline V gene. The junction had 10 bases not matched to a gene; V was cut back by 5 bases and J by 6 bases. This CDR3 contains 16 residues. Here the CDR3 DNA reads TGTGCTAGTGGTGCAGGACCGGGACAGGGGATCAATGAGCAGTTCTTC. Amino acids: CASGAGPGQGINEQFF.

The V call is TRBV4-3, the J call TRBJ1-1; D is undetermined. Germline assignment: CDR1 LGHNA and CDR2 YSLEER. This CDR3 is built from 13 residues. V gave up 2 bases and J gave up 0 bases, with 4 bases separating them. As DNA, the CDR3 is TGCGCCAGCAGCCAAACAGTGAACACTGAAGCTTTCTTT. This sequence encodes CASSQTVNTEAFF.

The chain is built from TRBV5-1 and TRBJ2-7; 7 bases fit TRBD2. This CDR3 is 14 amino acids long. V shed 4 bases and J 4 bases; nucleotides not matched to a gene: 8. Germline V gene sequence: CDR1 SGHRS, CDR2 YFSETQ. The CDR3 region is CASSRRDYNYEQYF. DNA for the CDR3: TGCGCCAGCAGCCGCCGGGACTACAATTACGAGCAGTACTTC. Complete variable domain (other parts from reference TRBV5-1 and TRBJ2-7): KAGVTQTPRYLIKTRGQQVTLSCSPISGHRSVSWYQQTPGQGLQFLFEYFSETQRNKGNFPGRFSGRQFSNSRSEMNVSTLELGDSALYLCASSRRDYNYEQYFGPGTRLTVT.

The V and J genes are TRBV7-3 and TRBJ2-5; 7 nucleotides align to TRBD1. The trim removed 3 bases at V and 5 bases at J, leaving 9 bases unmatched. Germline V gene sequence: CDR1 SGHTA, CDR2 FQGTGA. This CDR3 has 15 amino acids. The CDR3, as DNA: TGTGCCAGCAGCTTCAACGGACAGGTGGAGGAGACCCAGTACTTC. It specifies CASSFNGQVEETQYF.

The chain uses TRBV11-3 and TRBJ1-1; TRBD1 is a possible D gene (5 bases). The V and J ends lost 5 bases and 5 bases respectively, with 15 bases between them. The germline V gene encodes CDR1 SGHNT and CDR2 YENEEA. The CDR3 has 14 amino acids. In DNA, the CDR3 is TGTGCCAGCAGCCAAGGGGAAACGGGTACTGAAGCTTTCTTT. This sequence encodes CASSQGETGTEAFF.

The gene calls are TRBV7-3 and TRBJ2-3, with 8 bases lining up with TRBD2. Trimming at V came to 5 bases and at J to 5 bases, leaving 6 bases not matched to a gene. The germline V gene has CDR1 SGHTA and CDR2 FQGTGA. CDR3 size: 14 residues. The CDR3 protein is CASSRSGAEDTQYF. The CDR3 nucleotides are TGTGCCAGCAGCCGTAGCGGGGCGGAAGATACGCAGTATTTT. The full variable domain, rest sourced from reference TRBV7-3 and TRBJ2-3, is GAGVSQTPSNKVTEKGKYVELRCDPISGHTALYWYRQSLGQGPEFLIYFQGTGAADDSGLPNDRFFAVRPEGSVSTLKIQRTERGDSAVYLCASSRSGAEDTQYFGPGTRLTVL.

This chain joins TRBV29-1 and TRBJ2-3; 7 bases align to TRBD1. J was trimmed by 2 bases and V by 7 bases; bases with no gene match: 9. The CDR3 loop spans 14 amino acids. In germline, CDR1 is SQVTM, CDR2 ANQGSEA. The CDR3 DNA sequence: TGCAGCGCCCTACAGGGGATCCTCACAGATACGCAGTATTTT. Amino acids: CSALQGILTDTQYF.

This chain links TRBV4-1 with TRBJ1-1, with a tentative D call TRBD1 (5 bases). The germline V gene encodes CDR1 MGHRA and CDR2 YSYEKL. V lost 0 bases to trimming and J lost 0 bases, with 20 bases between them. The CDR3 runs 19 residues. The chain's CDR3 is CASSQDTGDSHILNTEAFF. Written as DNA, the CDR3 is TGCGCCAGCAGCCAAGATACTGGCGACAGTCATATTCTGAACACTGAAGCTTTCTTT.

The chain is built from TRBV6-6 and TRBJ1-3; unclear D gene. Per the germline V gene, CDR1 is MNHNY and CDR2 is SVGAGI (reference sequence). V was clipped by 7 bases and J by 2 bases, with 15 bases between them. This CDR3 region has 15 residues. The CDR3 bases are TGTGCCAGCACCTCTTACGGGATGGCTGGAAACACCATATATTTT. Translation gives CASTSYGMAGNTIYF.

This chain uses TRBV6-5 with TRBJ2-7; TRBD1 might be the D (6 bases). This CDR3 has 14 residues. The V and J ends lost 1 base and 5 bases respectively, with 12 bases between them. Per germline, CDR1 MNHEY and CDR2 SVGAGI. The CDR3 here is CASSYFDRFHEQYF. As DNA, the CDR3 is TGTGCCAGCAGTTACTTCGACAGGTTCCACGAGCAGTACTTC.